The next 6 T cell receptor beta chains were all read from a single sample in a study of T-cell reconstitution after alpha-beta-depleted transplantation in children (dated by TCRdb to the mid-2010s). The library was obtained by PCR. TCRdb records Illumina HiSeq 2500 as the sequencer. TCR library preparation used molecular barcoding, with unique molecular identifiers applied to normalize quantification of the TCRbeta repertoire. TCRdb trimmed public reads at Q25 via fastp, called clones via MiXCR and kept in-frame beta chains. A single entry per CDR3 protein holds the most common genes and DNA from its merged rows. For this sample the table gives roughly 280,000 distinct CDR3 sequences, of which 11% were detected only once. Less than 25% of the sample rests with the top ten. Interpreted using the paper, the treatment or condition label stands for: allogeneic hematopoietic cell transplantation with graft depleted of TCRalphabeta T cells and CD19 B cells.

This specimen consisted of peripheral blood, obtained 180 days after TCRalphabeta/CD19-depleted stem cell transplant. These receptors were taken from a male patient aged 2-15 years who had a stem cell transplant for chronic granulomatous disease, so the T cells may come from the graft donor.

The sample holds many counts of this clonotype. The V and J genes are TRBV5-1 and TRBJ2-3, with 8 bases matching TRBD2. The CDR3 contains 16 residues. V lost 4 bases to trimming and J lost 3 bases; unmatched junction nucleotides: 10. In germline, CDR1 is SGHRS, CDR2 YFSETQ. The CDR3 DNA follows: TGCGCCAGCAGCAGGGGACACGGGAGGGCGACAGATACGCAGTATTTT. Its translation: CASSRGHGRATDTQYF. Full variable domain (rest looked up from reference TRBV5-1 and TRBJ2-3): KAGVTQTPRYLIKTRGQQVTLSCSPISGHRSVSWYQQTPGQGLQFLFEYFSETQRNKGNFPGRFSGRQFSNSRSEMNVSTLELGDSALYLCASSRGHGRATDTQYFGPGTRLTVL.

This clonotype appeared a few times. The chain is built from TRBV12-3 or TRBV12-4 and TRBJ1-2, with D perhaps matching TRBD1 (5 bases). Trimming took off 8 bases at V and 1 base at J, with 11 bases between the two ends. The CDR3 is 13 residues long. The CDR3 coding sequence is TGTGCCAGCGGGGGGGGGGTTAACTATGGCTACACCTTC. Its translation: CASGGGVNYGYTF.

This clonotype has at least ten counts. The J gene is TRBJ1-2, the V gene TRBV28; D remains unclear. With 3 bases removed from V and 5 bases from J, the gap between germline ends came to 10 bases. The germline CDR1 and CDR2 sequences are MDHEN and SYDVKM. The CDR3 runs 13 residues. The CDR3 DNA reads TGTGCCAGCAGTTTGGGCCGCCGATATGGCTACACCTTC. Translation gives CASSLGRRYGYTF.

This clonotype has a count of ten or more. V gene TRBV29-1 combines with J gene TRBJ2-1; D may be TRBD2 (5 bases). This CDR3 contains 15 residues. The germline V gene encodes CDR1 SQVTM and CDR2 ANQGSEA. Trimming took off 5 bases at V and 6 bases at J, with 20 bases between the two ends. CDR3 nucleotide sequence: TGCAGCGTTCTGAAGTTGCTAGCTGATGTCAATGAGCAGTTCTTC. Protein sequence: CSVLKLLADVNEQFF.

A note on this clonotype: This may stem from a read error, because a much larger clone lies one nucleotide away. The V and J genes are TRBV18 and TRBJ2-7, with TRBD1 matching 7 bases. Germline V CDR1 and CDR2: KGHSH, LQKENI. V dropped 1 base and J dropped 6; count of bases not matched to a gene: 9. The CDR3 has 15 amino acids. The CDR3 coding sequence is TGTGCCAGCTCACCACTGGACAGGACCGCCTGCGAGCAGTACTTC. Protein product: CASSPLDRTACEQYF.

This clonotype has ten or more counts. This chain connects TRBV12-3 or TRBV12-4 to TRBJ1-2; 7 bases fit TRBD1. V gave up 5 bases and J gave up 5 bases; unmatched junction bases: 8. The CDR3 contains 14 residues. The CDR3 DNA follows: TGTGCCAGCAGTACCGAGGACAGGTATTATGGCTACACCTTC. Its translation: CASSTEDRYYGYTF.